This T cell receptor beta chain was captured by sequencing in a study of blood T cell repertoires in COVID-19. Background on the study: There were acute and convalescent COVID-19 samples, and they came from the United States, Italy and Spain.

Source study methods: Amplification with reference gene primers provided the estimates of nucleated cell counts. The table came from immunoSEQ multiplex PCR; TCRdb's copy has only in-frame clones and leaves some out. V and J calls and clone size follow that table, whereas D and trimming were derived from the DNA. The sample includes over 150,000 clones, approximately 91% seen only once; the top ten take almost 5%. Patients from Seattle were sampled longitudinally, starting during active infection. V lost 7 bases to trimming and J lost 3 bases, with 6 bases between them. CDR1 and CDR2 (germline): MDHEN, SYDVKM. The CDR3 spans 12 residues.

This TCR was sampled from a man aged 18 to 35 with COVID-19, enrolled during active disease. V usage is TRBV28 and J usage is TRBJ2-2; D remains ambiguous. Sequencing was carried out using peripheral blood. CDR3 bases: TGTGCCAGCATCCGGGACACCGGGGAGCTGTTTTTT. Its protein product is CASIRDTGELFF.